This T cell receptor (beta chain) is from a study of shared clonotypes between healthy human individuals. This clone turned up a few times. Using immunoSEQ multiplex PCR, the repertoire was profiled, and TCRdb retains in-frame clones only, with some absent. The sample lists 2 million to 2.5 million clones; approximately 93% were seen once. Material for sequencing was naive CD4+ T cells from PBMCs. Noted subset: CD45RA+ positively selected. This TCR came from a man between 18 and 35 years old in good health. Some clones in this sample may be carry-over from other donors' samples.

Here the CDR3 DNA reads TGTGCCATCAGTGTACGTAATCAGCCCCAGCATTTT. Translating gives CAISVRNQPQHF. The chain combines TRBV10-3 with TRBJ1-5; D is undetermined. The ends were cut back, 4 bases at V and 4 bases at J, with 5 bases in the middle. This CDR3 contains 12 residues. Germline V gene sequence: CDR1 ENHRY, CDR2 SYGVKD.